Listed below are T cell receptor beta chains from one sample, sequenced in a study of CD8 T cells in Susac syndrome. TCRdb redid the calling of the immunoSEQ multiplex PCR reads with MiXCR, one entry per CDR3 protein. Of 100,000 to 110,000 distinct CDR3 sequences listed, about 95% are singletons. Sequencing was carried out using CD8+ T cells from PBMCs. All receptors come from a human donor with Susac syndrome. Both conserved end residues are part of each CDR3. D genes are given only for firm matches. Clone size is shown for a subset of rows, as once, few, many or a class of expanded clone.

v_call	d_call	j_call	clone_size	cdr3_nt	cdr3_aa
TRBV7-8	-	TRBJ1-3	-	TGTGCCAGCAGCTTAGGGGCTGCGGGATTGAACACCATATATTTT	CASSLGAAGLNTIYF
TRBV13	-	TRBJ1-4	-	TGTGCCAGCAGCTTAGGAACGCCAAGTGGAAAACTGTTTTTT	CASSLGTPSGKLFF
TRBV13	-	TRBJ1-1	-	TGTGCCAGCAGCTTAGTGAAGGGCGCTGAAGCTTTCTTT	CASSLVKGAEAFF
TRBV29-1	-	TRBJ2-2	-	TGCAGCGTTGTTGCGCGGGACGGAGCCGCCGGGGAGCTGTTTTTT	CSVVARDGAAGELFF
TRBV11-2	-	TRBJ2-4	-	TGTGCCAGCAGACCGACAGGCGAGCACATTCAGTACTTC	CASRPTGEHIQYF
TRBV12-3/TRBV12-4	-	TRBJ2-1	-	TGTGCCAGCAGCCCCAGGGAATCGCACAATGAGCAGTTCTTC	CASSPRESHNEQFF
TRBV24-1	-	TRBJ2-1	-	TGTGCCACCAGTGCCAGAGGCGCCACAAGCTCCTACAATGAGCAGTTCTTC	CATSARGATSSYNEQFF
TRBV19	-	TRBJ2-2	once	TGTGCCAGTAGTATAGATTTCGGTTCGGGCGGGGAGCTGTTTTTT	CASSIDFGSGGELFF
TRBV7-9	-	TRBJ2-5	-	TGTGCCAGCAGCCGGACGCAAGAGACCCAGTACTTC	CASSRTQETQYF
TRBV29-1	-	TRBJ1-1	-	TGCAGCGTCAGGACCTCGGACACTGAAGCTTTCTTT	CSVRTSDTEAFF
TRBV7-6	TRBD2	TRBJ2-5	-	TGTGCCAGCAGCTTAGGCGGGAGCGGAGAGACCCAGTACTTC	CASSLGGSGETQYF
TRBV28	-	TRBJ2-6	-	TGTGCCAGCAGTCTCCCAGACCGGATCGGGTCTGGGGCCAACGTCCTGACTTTC	CASSLPDRIGSGANVLTF
TRBV12-3/TRBV12-4	-	TRBJ1-5	-	TGTGCCAGCAGTTTAGCGCTCTGGGTAAGCAATCAGCCCCAGCATTTT	CASSLALWVSNQPQHF
TRBV29-1	TRBD1	TRBJ2-5	-	TGCAGCTCCGCTTACCCGGGACAGGGAGGGGAGACCCAGTACTTC	CSSAYPGQGGETQYF
TRBV30	TRBD1	TRBJ1-1	-	TGTGCCTGTGGGACAGGGGTAGAAGCTTTCTTT	CACGTGVEAFF
TRBV5-6	-	TRBJ2-7	-	TGTGCCAGCAGCTTGGGACAGACCCTAGGGGAGCAGTACTTC	CASSLGQTLGEQYF
TRBV5-1	TRBD1	TRBJ2-1	-	TGCGCCAGCAGCTTGAGGGACAGGGCCTCCAATGAGCAGTTCTTC	CASSLRDRASNEQFF
TRBV20-1	TRBD1	TRBJ2-2	-	TGCAGTGCTAGAGAGGACAGGGTGGTGCCCGGGGAGCTGTTTTTT	CSAREDRVVPGELFF
TRBV9	-	TRBJ2-2	-	TGTGCCAGCAGCGACACGGCAGGCATAACCGGGGAGCTGTTTTTT	CASSDTAGITGELFF
TRBV24-1	TRBD2	TRBJ2-7	-	TGTGCCACCTCAGGCGGGAGTCTCAACGAGCAGTACTTC	CATSGGSLNEQYF
TRBV20-1	TRBD1	TRBJ2-5	-	TGCAGTGCGGTCCGTTTATGGACAGGGAAGGAGACCCAGTACTTC	CSAVRLWTGKETQYF
TRBV13	-	TRBJ1-2	-	TGTGCCAGCAGCCCTGGACCGATGGAAAACTATGGCTACACCTTC	CASSPGPMENYGYTF
TRBV7-9	-	TRBJ2-7	-	TGTGCCAGCAAGTCCGACGGGAGTTCCTACGAGCAGTACTTC	CASKSDGSSYEQYF
TRBV2	-	TRBJ1-1	-	TGTGCCAGCATGGGTGAAGCTTTCTTT	CASMGEAFF
TRBV27	-	TRBJ1-2	few	TGTGCCAGCAGTACACAGGGCGGCTATGGCTACACCTTC	CASSTQGGYGYTF
TRBV12-5	-	TRBJ2-1	-	TGTGCTAGTGGAGCAAGCGAGCAGTTCTTC	CASGASEQFF
TRBV16	TRBD1	TRBJ1-6	-	TGTGCCAGCACTAGACAGGGTCACAATTCACCCCTCCACTTT	CASTRQGHNSPLHF
TRBV5-1	-	TRBJ2-2	-	TGCGCCAGCAGCGGGCGGACGAACACCGGGGAGCTGTTTTTT	CASSGRTNTGELFF
TRBV29-1	-	TRBJ1-1	-	TGCAGCGTTGAAGATCGCAAGGCGCCGAACACTGAAGCTTTCTTT	CSVEDRKAPNTEAFF
TRBV6-1	-	TRBJ2-7	-	TGTGCCAGCAGGGAGGGCCCGGGACAGAGCTACGAGCAGTACTTC	CASREGPGQSYEQYF
TRBV4-1	-	TRBJ1-5	-	TGCGCCAGCAGCCAAGCAGGGGCCAATCAGCCCCAGCATTTT	CASSQAGANQPQHF
TRBV9	-	TRBJ2-6	-	TGTGCCAGCAGCGATTCGCGCGCGGGGGCCAACGTCCTGACTTTC	CASSDSRAGANVLTF
TRBV5-6	-	TRBJ2-1	-	TGTGCCAGCGAGGGAAATGAGCAGTTCTTC	CASEGNEQFF
TRBV7-9	TRBD2	TRBJ2-1	-	TGTGCCAGCAGCTTAGTAGCGGGAGGGAATGAGCAGTTCTTC	CASSLVAGGNEQFF
TRBV4-1	TRBD1	TRBJ1-5	-	TGCGCCAGCAGTCCGACAGGGTCGGGGTTCCAGCATTTT	CASSPTGSGFQHF
TRBV7-2	-	TRBJ1-2	-	TGTGCCAGCAGCTTAGCTCCCTATGGCTACACCTTC	CASSLAPYGYTF
TRBV5-1	-	TRBJ2-7	-	TGCGCCAGCAGCTTATCCACGCGGGGTAGGGGCGAGCAGTACTTC	CASSLSTRGRGEQYF
TRBV7-9	-	TRBJ2-5	-	TGTGCCAGCAGCTTAGACGCGGAGCTGGAGACCCAGTACTTC	CASSLDAELETQYF
TRBV12-3/TRBV12-4	-	TRBJ2-5	-	TGTGCCAGCAGTGTGCCCGAGGGGGAGACCCAGTACTTC	CASSVPEGETQYF
TRBV6-5	-	TRBJ1-2	-	TGTGCCAGCAGTTACTACGGGCAGGACCGGTACACCTTC	CASSYYGQDRYTF
TRBV20-1	TRBD2	TRBJ2-3	-	TGCAGTGCTAGTTCCCCGGGGGGTACAGATACGCAGTATTTT	CSASSPGGTDTQYF
TRBV20-1	TRBD1	TRBJ2-7	-	TGCAGTGCAGGGACAGGCGGAACCTACGAGCAGTACTTC	CSAGTGGTYEQYF